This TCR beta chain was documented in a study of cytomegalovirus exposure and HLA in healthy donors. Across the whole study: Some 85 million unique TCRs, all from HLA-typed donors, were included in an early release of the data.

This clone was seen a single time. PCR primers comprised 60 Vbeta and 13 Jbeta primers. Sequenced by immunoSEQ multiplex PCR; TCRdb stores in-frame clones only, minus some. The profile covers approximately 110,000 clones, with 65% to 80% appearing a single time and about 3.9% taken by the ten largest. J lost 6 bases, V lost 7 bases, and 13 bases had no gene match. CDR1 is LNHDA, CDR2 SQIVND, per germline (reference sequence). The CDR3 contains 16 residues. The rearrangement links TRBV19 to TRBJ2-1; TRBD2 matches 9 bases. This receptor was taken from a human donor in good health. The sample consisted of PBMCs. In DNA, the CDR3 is TGTGCCAGTACACCGACGCGGGGGGGCTCGGGCAATGAGCAGTTCTTC. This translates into CASTPTRGGSGNEQFF.